This T cell receptor beta chain stems from a study of T and B cells in COVID-19 patients. Study information: Peripheral blood came from COVID-19 patients with active infection or after recovery. Most recovered patients had mild to moderate COVID-19 treated as outpatients. Overall study findings and caveats: Highly clonal in active COVID-19, TRB repertoires exceeded healthy-donor diversity and richness at recovery. Few blood samples existed from mildly ill patients during symptoms or early in severe cases.

TRB rearrangements were amplified by multiplex PCR with BIOMED2 TRB-A/B primers. From the multiplex PCR reads, TCRdb called clonotypes with MiXCR, one entry per CDR3 protein. Of fewer than 10,000 distinct CDR3 sequences detected, approximately 29% appear once; the ten largest clones hold 27%. Unmatched junction bases numbered 7, after V lost 3 bases and J lost 2 bases. The CDR3 runs 17 residues. Concerning this clonotype: Its specificity is not known.

TRB was amplified from around 230-520 ng of blood genomic DNA. The sequencing input was blood. This sequence originates from a human donor who had recovered from COVID-19. V gene TRBV12-3 or TRBV12-4 combines with J gene TRBJ2-2; 9 nucleotides align to TRBD1. This CDR3 is CASSFGGTGGNTGELFF. CDR3 bases: TGTGCCAGCAGTTTCGGGGGAACAGGGGGCAACACCGGGGAGCTGTTTTTT.